This entry is about one T cell receptor (beta chain). Its target antigen remains unknown. No base-level quality is on record; no much larger clone is a single base apart. The sample comes from a study of T cell responses to AZD1222 COVID-19 vaccine (dated by TCRdb to the early 2020s). Study-wide context: AZD1222 recipients given second doses at about 4 weeks or at about 12 weeks were pooled, since spike-specific TCR depth and breadth were not found to differ between the two schedules. TCR sequencing was performed for roughly 250 trial participants, of whom 200 to 220 were given two doses of AZD1222 and around 25 were given two doses of MenACWY control vaccine. Enrollment into the trials was organized by age into subgroups of 18-55, 56-69 and 70-plus years, and those subgroups contained 148, 28 and 57 TCR-sequenced participants, respectively.

This specimen's time point label, per the study, means: baseline before first vaccination. The vaccinee samples were drawn from two UK trials, COV001 and COV002, one of which was a single-blind randomized controlled phase 2/3 trial testing AZD1222 (ChAdOx1 nCoV-19) in healthy adults. For TCRbeta chain sequencing, PBMC samples were collected from trial participants at day 0 and at day 28 after the second dose. Findings and caveats that apply to the study as a whole: Participants were mostly white British, with more females than males. The authors suggested clonal diversity may have been underestimated. Only six or seven AZD1222 recipients were SARS-CoV-2 seropositive at baseline, limiting conclusions about previously exposed vaccinees. CD4 TCRs associated with the vaccine covered the entire spike protein, and the dominant responses were in regions 160-218 and 743-854. Spike-specific TCR breadth and depth rose significantly after two AZD1222 doses compared with day 0 and with MenACWY recipients. Epitopes outside the regions mutated in the B.1.351 and B.1.1.7 variants were reportedly recognized by nearly half of the unique spike-specific TCRs. The 56-69-year group was small, and its depth increase did not reach significance, likely because of low power. Because no samples from the day 14 peak response were available, repertoires could be characterized only after the peak T cell response.

The CDR3 regions of human TCRbeta chains were analyzed by immunosequencing. In the authors' own workflow: TCRs in the repertoires were compared against a reference library of SARS-CoV-2-specific TCRs that had been generated with the MIRA antigen-specificity platform. Breadth was defined as the fraction of unique TCRs that were SARS-CoV-2-associated. Depth was defined as the fraction of total T cells that were SARS-CoV-2-associated. Each spike-specific TCR was assigned to its reactive spike region and to a CD4 or CD8 class using the MIRA data. Log10-transformed breadth and depth values were compared by one-way ANOVA with Sidak's multiple comparisons tests. TCRdb provides this immuneACCESS table in a form limited to in-frame rearrangements. Some clones are lacking; in checked studies, under half of them reflect an unresolved V gene, and why the rest are absent is not known. V and J calls and clone size follow that table, whereas D and trimming were derived from the DNA. A total of approximately 120,000 clones appear in this sample, approximately 88% of them only once. In total, the top ten clones hold 1.5% to 1.8% of the sample.

V is reduced by 2 bases and J by 3 bases, leaving a spacing of 5 bases between them. The germline V gene gives CDR1 as MNHNS and CDR2 as SASEGT. The CDR3 numbers 12 residues from cysteine through phenylalanine. Only the CDR3 DNA is retained, 36 bases long and in frame from the first base. Here the sequenced sample was peripheral blood, taken on day 0 of AZD1222 vaccination. This clonotype originated in an adult in good health. The receptor chain draws on TRBV6-1 and TRBJ2-7, with the D gene not confidently named. The encoded CDR3 is CASSETGYEQYF. The DNA reads TGTGCCAGCAGTGAAACGGGCTACGAGCAGTACTTC.